Listed below are T cell receptor beta chains from one sample, sequenced in a study of shared clonotypes between healthy human individuals. Repertoires were generated with immunoSEQ multiplex PCR, while TCRdb's copy carries only in-frame clones and drops some. This table holds some 790,000 clones, 55% to 80% found once. Sequenced sample: memory CD4+ T cells sorted from blood. Receptors originate from a young woman in good health. Both conserved end residues are part of each CDR3. Fields, in order: V gene, clone size, J gene, D gene, CDR3 DNA, CDR3 protein. A D gene is named only where the DNA matches it firmly. Not every row has a clone size; where given, it reads once, few, many or a size class.

TRBV4-1,-,TRBJ1-2,TRBD1,TGCGCCAGCAGCCAAAGGGATTCCGGGACAGGGAACTATGGCTACACCTTC,CASSQRDSGTGNYGYTF
TRBV25-1,-,TRBJ2-3,TRBD2,TGTGCCAGCAGTGAGCCTCGGGCGGGAGTATTCGGCGCAGATACGCAGTATTTT,CASSEPRAGVFGADTQYF
TRBV6-1,-,TRBJ2-3,-,TGTGCCGTGCACCCGGGAGCTAGAACAGATACGCAGTATTTT,CAVHPGARTDTQYF
TRBV4-1,-,TRBJ2-2,TRBD2,TGCGCCAGCAGTCAAAGAGGAGGACTAGCGGGAGAGAACACCGGGGAGCTGTTTTTT,CASSQRGGLAGENTGELFF
TRBV10-3,-,TRBJ1-5,-,TGTGCCATTAGGACGGAGGATCAGCCCCAGCATTTT,CAIRTEDQPQHF
TRBV13,-,TRBJ2-7,-,TGTGCCAGCAGCTTAGTCGAGGACGAGCAGTACTTC,CASSLVEDEQYF
TRBV6-6,many,TRBJ1-1,TRBD1,TGTGCCAGCAGTAACAGGGGGCAGAACACTGAAGCTTTCTTT,CASSNRGQNTEAFF
TRBV7-3,few,TRBJ2-7,-,TGTGCCAGCAGCTTAACCAGGGGAGGGGAGCAGTACTTC,CASSLTRGGEQYF
TRBV4-1,many,TRBJ1-1,-,TGCGCCAGCAGCGAAGGGGGGAACACTGAAGCTTTCTTT,CASSEGGNTEAFF
TRBV28,-,TRBJ2-2,-,TGTGCCAGCAGATCTTCGGTTTCGTGGAGATCGAACACCGGGGAGCTGTTTTTT,CASRSSVSWRSNTGELFF
TRBV28,-,TRBJ1-5,TRBD1,TGTGCCAGCAGCGTCAAGGACAGGTGGTATCAGCCCCAGCATTTT,CASSVKDRWYQPQHF
TRBV19,once,TRBJ2-1,TRBD2,TGTGCCAGTAGTAGGGCTGGGACTAACTACAATGAGCAGTTCTTC,CASSRAGTNYNEQFF
TRBV5-1,many,TRBJ2-1,TRBD2,TGCGCCAGCAGCTTGGAACTAGCGGGAGGTGAGCAGTTCTTC,CASSLELAGGEQFF
TRBV5-1,-,TRBJ2-1,-,TGCGCCAGCAGCTTGGGGGATGGTTATGAGCAGTTCTTC,CASSLGDGYEQFF
TRBV11-2,-,TRBJ2-1,-,TGTGCCAGCGCAGGGGCTACCTACAATGAGCAGTTCTTC,CASAGATYNEQFF
TRBV11-1,few,TRBJ1-4,-,TGTGCCAGCAGCCCTCGGGCACAGAGGAATGAAAAACTGTTTTTT,CASSPRAQRNEKLFF
TRBV11-2,-,TRBJ2-5,-,TGTGCCGTGTCGGGCGGGTTGGAGACCCAGTACTTC,CAVSGGLETQYF
TRBV30,-,TRBJ2-1,TRBD2,TGTGCCTGGAGCGAGGGACTAGCGAATCTAAATGAGCAGTTCTTC,CAWSEGLANLNEQFF
TRBV28,-,TRBJ1-4,-,TGTGCCAGCAGTCCTGCAACCGGGGGAAAAGGTGAAAAACTGTTTTTT,CASSPATGGKGEKLFF
TRBV2,-,TRBJ2-7,-,TGTGCCAGCAGTGCAATACTAAGTTACGAGCAGTACTTC,CASSAILSYEQYF
TRBV2,-,TRBJ1-2,TRBD1,TGTGCCAGCAGGCTGGGACAGGCTAACTATGGCTACACCTTC,CASRLGQANYGYTF
TRBV7-9,-,TRBJ1-1,-,TGTGCCAGCAGCTCCGACCCAGGGAGGGCTGAAGCTTTCTTT,CASSSDPGRAEAFF
TRBV14,-,TRBJ1-2,TRBD1,TGTGCCAGCAGCCAGAGGATGACAGGGAGGACCTATGGCTACACCTTC,CASSQRMTGRTYGYTF
TRBV6-5,-,TRBJ1-1,TRBD1,TGTGCCAGCAGCTCACAGGGGGCCGGCACTGAAGCTTTCTTT,CASSSQGAGTEAFF
TRBV4-2,-,TRBJ2-7,TRBD2,TGTGCCAGCAGCCAAGAAAGGCCCAGCGGGGGGATCTACGAGCAGTACTTC,CASSQERPSGGIYEQYF
TRBV19,-,TRBJ2-2,TRBD1,TGTGCCAGTAGTACCACAGGGGGCGCAGGCACCGGGGAGCTGTTTTTT,CASSTTGGAGTGELFF
TRBV5-1,once,TRBJ2-5,TRBD1,TGCGCCAGCAGGTCTGGGACAGAACAAGAGACCCAGTACTTC,CASRSGTEQETQYF
TRBV29-1,-,TRBJ1-2,-,TGCAGCGTCCATTGGGGCAGCAACTATGGCTACACCTTC,CSVHWGSNYGYTF
TRBV11-2,-,TRBJ1-2,-,TGTGCCAGCAGCAATCAGCTCGCCGGGTCCACGGATGGCTACACCTTC,CASSNQLAGSTDGYTF
TRBV5-1,-,TRBJ2-5,-,TGCGCCAGCAGCGTGTCAGGGGTAGAGACCCAGTACTTC,CASSVSGVETQYF
TRBV28,-,TRBJ2-1,TRBD2,TGTGCCAGCAGGTCACTAGCGAGTGGGGCCAATGAGCAGTTCTTC,CASRSLASGANEQFF
TRBV5-6,-,TRBJ2-2,TRBD1,TGTGCCAGCAGCTTAGGACAGGCCTCCGCGAACACCGGGGAGCTGTTTTTT,CASSLGQASANTGELFF
TRBV25-1,-,TRBJ1-4,-,TGTGCCAGCAGTGAAACGGCCGGAAAACTGTTTTTT,CASSETAGKLFF
TRBV6-1,-,TRBJ1-3,-,TGTGCCAGCAGTGAAGGTCAGCTATTCTCTGGAAACACCATATATTTT,CASSEGQLFSGNTIYF
TRBV5-6,-,TRBJ2-7,-,TGTGCCAGCAGCTTGGTCTCTAGCAACACCTACGAGCAGTACTTC,CASSLVSSNTYEQYF
TRBV5-1,-,TRBJ2-4,TRBD2,TGCGCCAGCAGCGGGGGGACTAGCGGCAAAAACATTCAGTACTTC,CASSGGTSGKNIQYF
TRBV7-2,-,TRBJ2-7,-,TGTGCCAGCAGTATCGTGGGGACCTACGAGCAGTACTTC,CASSIVGTYEQYF
TRBV6-5,many,TRBJ2-7,-,TGTGCCAGCAGTTACAGAGAAACCTACGAGCAGTACTTC,CASSYRETYEQYF
TRBV25-1,-,TRBJ2-3,-,TGTGCCAGCAGTGAGGGGGCGGGGCAGGGGATGGAGACAGATACGCAGTATTTT,CASSEGAGQGMETDTQYF
TRBV20-1,-,TRBJ1-1,TRBD1,TGCAGTGCCAGGGGGGCAGTCGAAGCTTTCTTT,CSARGAVEAFF
TRBV28,-,TRBJ2-1,TRBD2,TGTGCCAGCAGACTAGCGGGAGTGTATGAGCAGTTCTTC,CASRLAGVYEQFF
TRBV10-2,-,TRBJ2-1,TRBD2,TGCGCCAGCAGTGAGTCGTCGGAAGCGGGAACCCACAATGAGCAGTTCTTC,CASSESSEAGTHNEQFF
TRBV28,once,TRBJ2-5,-,TGTGCCAGCAGTTTCTCCAACCCCCAAGAGACCCAGTACTTC,CASSFSNPQETQYF
TRBV5-1,-,TRBJ2-1,-,TGCGCCAGCAGCTTGTCCTCGAGCTCCTACAATGAGCAGTTCTTC,CASSLSSSSYNEQFF
TRBV28,-,TRBJ2-7,-,TGTGCCAGCAGTTTCTTCGTACTGTCAGAAAACTACGAGCAGTACTTC,CASSFFVLSENYEQYF
TRBV10-3,-,TRBJ1-5,TRBD1,TGTGCCATCAGTGAGTCCTACGGACAGGATCAGCCCCAGCATTTT,CAISESYGQDQPQHF
TRBV28,-,TRBJ2-6,-,TGTGCCAGCAGCCCCCTCAGAACTTTGGGGGCCAACGTCCTGACTTTC,CASSPLRTLGANVLTF
TRBV10-1,-,TRBJ2-7,-,TGCGCCAGCAGTGGGGGGACTGCCTCCTACGAGCAGTACTTC,CASSGGTASYEQYF
TRBV18,few,TRBJ2-5,-,TGTGCCAGCTCACGTGGGGAGACCCAGTACTTC,CASSRGETQYF
TRBV6-1,once,TRBJ1-2,-,TGTGCCAGCAGTGAGATCAAGGTTCTCGGCTATGGCTACACCTTC,CASSEIKVLGYGYTF
TRBV5-1,-,TRBJ2-3,-,TGCGCCAGCAGCCTCGATGGACCCACGCAGTATTTT,CASSLDGPTQYF
TRBV19,-,TRBJ1-2,-,TGTGCCAGTATCCCCGGTGGGGGGATGGACTATGGCTACACCTTC,CASIPGGGMDYGYTF
TRBV19,few,TRBJ2-7,-,TGTGCCAGTAGGGAAGGGGGTGGCCACGAGCAGTACTTC,CASREGGGHEQYF